This T cell receptor (beta chain) is from a study of cytomegalovirus exposure and HLA in healthy donors (TCRdb year 2017). Study-level background: The 670 or so repertoires of the first cohort and the 95 to 150 validation repertoires were produced on the same platform, according to a later analysis. To predict cytomegalovirus infection status, the study brought together high-throughput TCR immunosequencing, statistical association of individual TCRs with disease status, and machine learning. The study aimed to test whether signatures of past pathogen exposure could be identified by cataloging public T cell receptors. Besides the first cohort of approximately 670 subjects, a separate validation cohort made up of about 120 different subjects was used. Study-wide findings and limitations: While some public TCRs were present in many individuals, most TCR sequences turned up only very rarely across donors. In vitro tests confirmed that a few of the cytomegalovirus-associated TCR beta chains recognize cytomegalovirus antigens. A later analysis found that TCRs clustered in the first cohort also tended to co-occur in the roughly 120 validation repertoires, with approximately 94% of cluster scores above 0. The authors suggested that the approach could potentially be extended to other disease states and immunological phenotypes. In the study, 150 to 200 TCR beta chains were listed as associated with cytomegalovirus. Cytomegalovirus status was reported to be diagnosed by the classifier with high specificity and sensitivity in both the original and validation cohorts. All 130 or so repertoires were used to score co-occurrence in the validation cohort in a later analysis, because that analysis had no HLA typing for the cohort.

To note about this clone: No cognate antigen has been identified for it. Per-base quality was not reported, and no clone a single base away is much larger than it.

The library was generated by the immunoSEQ multiplex PCR assay. The study's own analysis went as follows. A statistical classification framework was built to diagnose cytomegalovirus status from the catalog of TCR beta chain sequences. The table was pulled from immuneACCESS by TCRdb, which kept in-frame rearrangements only. Such tables lose some clones; where checked, under half of the loss comes from unresolved V genes, and the rest has no known cause. V, J and clone size reflect that table, while D and trimming were determined from the DNA. This sample has roughly 60,000 clones in its table, and 95% of those were observed once. The biggest ten clones account for 5.5% to 7.5% of the sample. Separate from the approximately 700-subject first cohort, the validation cohort of roughly 110 subjects was the group to which the donors belonged. The CDR3 measures 12 amino acids from cysteine to phenylalanine. Here the CDR3 DNA is all that survives: 36 bases in frame from base 1. Trimming removed 6 bases from V and 4 bases from J, leaving 7 bases between the germline ends. Per the germline V gene, MNHNS is the CDR1 and SASEGT is the CDR2.

The chain links TRBV6-1 with TRBJ1-5; the D segment could be TRBD1, given 5 matching bases. Sample: PBMCs. The clonotype was recovered from a woman aged 18-29 years in good health and CMV-seropositive. The DNA is as follows: TGTGCCAGCAGGACAGTTAATCAGCCCCAGCATTTT. This translates into CASRTVNQPQHF.